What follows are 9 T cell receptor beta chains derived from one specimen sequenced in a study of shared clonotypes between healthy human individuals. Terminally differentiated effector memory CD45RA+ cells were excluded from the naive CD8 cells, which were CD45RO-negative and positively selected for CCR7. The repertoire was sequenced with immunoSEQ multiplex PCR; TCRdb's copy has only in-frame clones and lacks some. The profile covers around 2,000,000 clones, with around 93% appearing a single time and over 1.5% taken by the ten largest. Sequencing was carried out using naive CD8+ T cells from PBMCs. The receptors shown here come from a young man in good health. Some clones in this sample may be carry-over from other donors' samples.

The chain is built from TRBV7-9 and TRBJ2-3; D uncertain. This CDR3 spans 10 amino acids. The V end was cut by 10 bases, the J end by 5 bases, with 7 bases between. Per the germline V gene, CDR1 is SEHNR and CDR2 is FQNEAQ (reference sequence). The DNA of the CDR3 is TGTGCCACCTTGTTAGATACGCAGTATTTT. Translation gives CATLLDTQYF.

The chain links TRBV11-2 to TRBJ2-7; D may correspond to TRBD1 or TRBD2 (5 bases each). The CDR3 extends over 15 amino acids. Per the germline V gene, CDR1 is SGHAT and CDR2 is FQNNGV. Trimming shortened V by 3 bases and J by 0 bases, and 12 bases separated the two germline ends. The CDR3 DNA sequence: TGTGCCAGCAGCTTTAGAGGGGACCGCTCCTACGAGCAGTACTTC. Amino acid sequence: CASSFRGDRSYEQYF.

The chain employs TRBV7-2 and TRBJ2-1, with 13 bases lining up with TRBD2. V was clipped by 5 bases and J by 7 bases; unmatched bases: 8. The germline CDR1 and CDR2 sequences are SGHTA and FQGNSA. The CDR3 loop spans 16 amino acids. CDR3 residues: CASSRATSGRFNEQFF. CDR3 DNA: TGTGCCAGCAGCCGCGCGACTAGCGGGAGGTTTAATGAGCAGTTCTTC.

The CDR3 spells CASSMSGQGRKETQYF. In DNA form, the CDR3 reads TGTGCCAGTAGTATGTCCGGACAGGGGCGAAAAGAGACCCAGTACTTC. The chain has TRBV19 and TRBJ2-5; TRBD1 matches 9 bases. Trimming at V came to 3 bases and at J to 3 bases, leaving 8 bases not matched to a gene. This CDR3 region has 16 residues. In germline, CDR1 is LNHDA, CDR2 SQIVND (reference sequence).

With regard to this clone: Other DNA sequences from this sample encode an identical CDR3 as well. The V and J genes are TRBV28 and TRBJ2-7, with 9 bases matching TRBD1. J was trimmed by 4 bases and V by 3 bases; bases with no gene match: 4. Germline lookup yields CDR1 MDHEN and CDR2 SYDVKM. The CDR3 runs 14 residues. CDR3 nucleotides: TGTGCCAGCAGTTTCGGGACAGGGAATTACGAGCAGTACTTC. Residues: CASSFGTGNYEQYF.

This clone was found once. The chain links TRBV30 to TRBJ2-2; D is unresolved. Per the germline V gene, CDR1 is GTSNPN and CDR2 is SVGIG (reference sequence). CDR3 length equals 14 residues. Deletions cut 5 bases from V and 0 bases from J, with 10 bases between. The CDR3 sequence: CAWAWAANTGELFF. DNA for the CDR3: TGTGCCTGGGCCTGGGCAGCGAACACCGGGGAGCTGTTTTTT.

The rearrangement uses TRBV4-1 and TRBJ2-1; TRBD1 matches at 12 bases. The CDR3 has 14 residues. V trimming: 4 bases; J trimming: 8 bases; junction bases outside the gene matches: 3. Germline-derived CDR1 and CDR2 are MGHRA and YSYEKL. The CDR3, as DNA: TGCGCCAGCAGCCCGGGACAGGGGGCGGATGAGCAGTTCTTC. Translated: CASSPGQGADEQFF.

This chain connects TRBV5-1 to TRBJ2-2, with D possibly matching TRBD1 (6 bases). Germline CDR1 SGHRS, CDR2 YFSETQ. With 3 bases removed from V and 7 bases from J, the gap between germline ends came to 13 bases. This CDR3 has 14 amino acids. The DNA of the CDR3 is TGCGCCAGCAGCTGGGCAGGGGTTGACGGGGAGCTGTTTTTT. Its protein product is CASSWAGVDGELFF.

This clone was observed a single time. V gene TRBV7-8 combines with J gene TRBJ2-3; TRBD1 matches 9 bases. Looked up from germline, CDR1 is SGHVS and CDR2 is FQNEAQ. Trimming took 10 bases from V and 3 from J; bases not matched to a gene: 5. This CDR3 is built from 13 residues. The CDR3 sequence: CATSDRGTDTQYF. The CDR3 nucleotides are TGTGCCACCTCGGACAGGGGAACAGATACGCAGTATTTT. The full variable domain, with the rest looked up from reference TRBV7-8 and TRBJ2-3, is GAGVSQSPRYKVAKRGQDVALRCDPISGHVSLFWYQQALGQGPEFLTYFQNEAQLDKSGLPSDRFFAERPEGSVSTLKIQRTQQEDSAVYLCATSDRGTDTQYFGPGTRLTVL.